Listed here is a single TCR beta chain. In the authors' methods: Amplification of reference gene primers was used by the study to estimate nucleated cell counts. Clones were sequenced by immunoSEQ multiplex PCR, and TCRdb holds only the in-frame ones, with some missing. The V and J calls and clone size are taken from that table; D and trimming were inferred from the DNA. The data contain 120,000 or so clones, 80% to 90% of them singletons. The CDR3 spans 12 residues. CDR1 and CDR2 from the germline V gene are GTSNPN and SVGIG (reference sequence). V lost 2 bases, J lost 5 bases, and 6 bases lay in between. This entry comes from a study of blood T cell repertoires in COVID-19. Overall study: COVID-19 samples from acute and convalescent phases originated in the United States, Italy and Spain. From T cells, B-cell-depleted T cells, or PBMCs came the material, which was cDNA or gDNA.

The gene calls are TRBV30 and TRBJ2-2; unclear D gene. The source material was peripheral blood. This TCR came from a woman aged 55 to 70 with acute or convalescent COVID-19. The chain's CDR3 is CAWSRSTGELFF. CDR3 in DNA: TGTGCCTGGAGTCGGTCTACCGGGGAGCTGTTTTTT.